Sequencing of this TCR beta chain was carried out in a study of a mutant IDH1 vaccine in newly diagnosed glioma. Study-level findings and limits: Pseudoprogression seemingly bore no relation to changes in top peripheral T cell clonotypes.

Data came from immunoSEQ multiplex PCR; TCRdb stores just in-frame clones and leaves some out. The data contain around 57,000 clones, around four fifths of them seen just once; the ten biggest clones take up approximately 4.1%. Time point described: week 35, safety follow-up. Every vaccine dose comprised 300 ug of mutant IDH1 20-mer peptide plus topical imiquimod. There were new WHO grade 3 or 4 astrocytomas in the donors, and these were IDH1-mutant and ATRX-lost. CDR1 is LNHDA and CDR2 is SQIVND in the germline V gene (reference sequence). The CDR3 has 16 amino acids. V was trimmed by 10 bases and J by 6 bases, leaving 24 bases between them. Comments on this clone: Its target is unknown.

The material sequenced was PBMCs, taken from a glioma patient whose treatment included an IDH1 peptide vaccine. This clonotype originated in a man aged 25 to 45 with glioma. The chain couples TRBV19 to TRBJ2-2; D remains unclear. In DNA form, the CDR3 reads TGTGCCACCTCATCCCGTTCCCACTATAAGCCCGGGGAGCTGTTTTTT. This sequence encodes CATSSRSHYKPGELFF.